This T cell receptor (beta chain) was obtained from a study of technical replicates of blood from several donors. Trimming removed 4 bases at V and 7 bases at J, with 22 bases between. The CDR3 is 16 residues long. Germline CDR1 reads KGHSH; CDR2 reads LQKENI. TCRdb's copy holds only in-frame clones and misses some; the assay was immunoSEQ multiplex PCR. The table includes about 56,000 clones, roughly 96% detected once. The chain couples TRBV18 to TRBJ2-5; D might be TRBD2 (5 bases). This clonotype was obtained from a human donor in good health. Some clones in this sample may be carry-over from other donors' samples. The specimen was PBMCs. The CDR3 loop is CASSLISGFSSGTQYF. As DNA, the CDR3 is TGTGCCAGCTCACTAATCTCGGGATTCTCCTCAGGGACCCAGTACTTC.